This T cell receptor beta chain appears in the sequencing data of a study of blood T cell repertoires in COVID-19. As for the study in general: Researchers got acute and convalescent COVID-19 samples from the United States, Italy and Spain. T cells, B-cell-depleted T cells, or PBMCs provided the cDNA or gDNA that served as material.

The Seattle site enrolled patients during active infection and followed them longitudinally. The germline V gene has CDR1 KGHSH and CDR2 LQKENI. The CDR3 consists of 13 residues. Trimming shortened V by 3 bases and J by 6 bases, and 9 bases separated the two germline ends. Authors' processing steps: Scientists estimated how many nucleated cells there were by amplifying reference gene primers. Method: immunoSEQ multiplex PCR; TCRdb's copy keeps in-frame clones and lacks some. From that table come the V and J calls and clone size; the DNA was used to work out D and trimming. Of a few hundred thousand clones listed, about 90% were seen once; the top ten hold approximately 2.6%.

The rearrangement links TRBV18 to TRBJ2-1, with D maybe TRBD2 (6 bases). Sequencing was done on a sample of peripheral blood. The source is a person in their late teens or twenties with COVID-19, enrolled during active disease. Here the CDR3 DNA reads TGTGCCAGCTCACCGACTAGAGCCAATGAGCAGTTCTTC. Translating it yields CASSPTRANEQFF.